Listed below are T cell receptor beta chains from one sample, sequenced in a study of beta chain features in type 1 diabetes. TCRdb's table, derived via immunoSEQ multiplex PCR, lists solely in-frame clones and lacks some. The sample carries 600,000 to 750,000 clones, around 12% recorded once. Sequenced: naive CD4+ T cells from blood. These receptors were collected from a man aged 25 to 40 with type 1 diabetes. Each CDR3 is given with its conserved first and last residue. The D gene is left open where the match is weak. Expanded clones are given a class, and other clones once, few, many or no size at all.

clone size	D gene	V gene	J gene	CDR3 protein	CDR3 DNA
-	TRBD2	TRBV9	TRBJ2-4	CASSSRGLDIQYF	TGTGCCAGCAGCTCGCGGGGGTTAGACATTCAGTACTTC
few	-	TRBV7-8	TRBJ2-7	CASSLGHQTYEQYF	TGTGCCAGCAGCTTAGGGCACCAAACCTACGAGCAGTACTTC
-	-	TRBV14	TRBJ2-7	CASSPDRYEQYF	TGTGCCAGCAGCCCCGATAGGTACGAGCAGTACTTC
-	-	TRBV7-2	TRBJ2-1	CASSIRGDEQFF	TGTGCCAGCAGCATCAGGGGGGATGAGCAGTTCTTC
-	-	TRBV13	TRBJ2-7	CASNDRRGEQYF	TGTGCCAGCAATGACAGGAGGGGCGAGCAGTACTTC
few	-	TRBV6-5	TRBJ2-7	CASSYSGTLTYEQYF	TGTGCCAGCAGTTACTCAGGGACATTAACCTACGAGCAGTACTTC
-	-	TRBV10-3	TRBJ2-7	CAIRQGGENEQYF	TGTGCCATCAGGCAGGGAGGTGAAAACGAGCAGTACTTC
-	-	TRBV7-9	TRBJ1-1	CASSFSQNTEAFF	TGTGCCAGCAGCTTCAGTCAGAACACTGAAGCTTTCTTT
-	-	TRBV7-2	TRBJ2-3	CASSPSTDTQYF	TGTGCCAGCAGCCCCTCGACAGATACGCAGTATTTT
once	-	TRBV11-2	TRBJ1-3	CASSPSGNTIYF	TGTGCCAGCAGCCCAAGTGGAAACACCATATATTTT
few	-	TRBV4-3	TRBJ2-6	CASSQGRAGANVLTF	TGCGCCAGCAGCCAAGGCAGGGCTGGGGCCAACGTCCTGACTTTC
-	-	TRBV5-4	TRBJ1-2	CASSVDGNYGYTF	TGTGCCAGCAGCGTGGACGGGAACTATGGCTACACCTTC
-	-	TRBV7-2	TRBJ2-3	CASSLFGGPPDTQYF	TGTGCCAGCAGCTTATTTGGGGGTCCCCCAGATACGCAGTATTTT
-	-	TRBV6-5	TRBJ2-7	CASSYSKQSSYEQYF	TGTGCCAGCAGTTACTCGAAACAGAGCTCCTACGAGCAGTACTTC
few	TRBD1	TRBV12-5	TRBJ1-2	CASGAGTGATYGYTF	TGTGCTAGTGGTGCCGGGACAGGGGCGACCTATGGCTACACCTTC
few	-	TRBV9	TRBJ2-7	CASSVDGFGYEQYF	TGTGCCAGCAGCGTAGATGGATTTGGTTACGAGCAGTACTTC
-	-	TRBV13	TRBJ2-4	CASSSTLNRVKNIQYF	TGTGCCAGCAGCTCAACTCTGAACAGGGTGAAAAACATTCAGTACTTC
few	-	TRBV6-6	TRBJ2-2	CASNGNGELFF	TGTGCCAGCAACGGAAACGGGGAGCTGTTTTTT
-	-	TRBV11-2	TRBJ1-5	CASSTRGNQPQHF	TGTGCCAGCAGCACCCGGGGGAATCAGCCCCAGCATTTT
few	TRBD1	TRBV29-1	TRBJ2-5	CSVGGTGGETQYF	TGCAGCGTTGGAGGGACAGGGGGAGAGACCCAGTACTTC
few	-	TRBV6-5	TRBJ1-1	CASRLGTERAEAFF	TGTGCCAGCAGGCTCGGGACCGAGAGGGCTGAAGCTTTCTTT
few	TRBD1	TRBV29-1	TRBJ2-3	CSARHRGNTDTQYF	TGCAGCGCCAGACACAGGGGAAACACAGATACGCAGTATTTT
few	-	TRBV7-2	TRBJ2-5	CASSTLGVQETQYF	TGTGCCAGCAGCACCCTGGGGGTCCAGGAGACCCAGTACTTC
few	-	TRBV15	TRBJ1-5	CATSRDAAGIQPQHF	TGTGCCACCAGCAGAGATGCGGCAGGGATTCAGCCCCAGCATTTT
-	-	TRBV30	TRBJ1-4	CAWSVMRLGTNEKLFF	TGTGCCTGGAGTGTAATGAGGTTGGGGACTAATGAAAAACTGTTTTTT
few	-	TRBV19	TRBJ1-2	CASSTAQNYGYTF	TGTGCCAGTAGTACCGCACAAAACTATGGCTACACCTTC
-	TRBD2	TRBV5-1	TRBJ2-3	CASSLAGTSGGTDTQYF	TGCGCCAGCAGCTTGGCCGGGACTAGCGGGGGCACAGATACGCAGTATTTT
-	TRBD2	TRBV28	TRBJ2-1	CASTSAAGASNEQFF	TGTGCCAGCACTAGTGCAGCGGGGGCTTCCAATGAGCAGTTCTTC
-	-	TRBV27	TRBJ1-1	CASSLSLGMNTEAFF	TGTGCCAGCAGTTTATCCCTGGGAATGAACACTGAAGCTTTCTTT
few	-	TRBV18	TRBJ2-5	CASSPDQQETQYF	TGTGCCAGCTCACCGGACCAGCAAGAGACCCAGTACTTC
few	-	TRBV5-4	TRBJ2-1	CASSLVATYNEQFF	TGTGCCAGCAGCTTGGTTGCCACCTACAATGAGCAGTTCTTC
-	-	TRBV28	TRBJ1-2	CASSPAVQGDGYTF	TGTGCCAGCAGTCCCGCCGTACAGGGTGATGGCTACACCTTC
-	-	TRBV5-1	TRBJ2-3	CASSLGEQLTDTQYF	TGCGCCAGCAGCTTGGGAGAACAGCTCACAGATACGCAGTATTTT
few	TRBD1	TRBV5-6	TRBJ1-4	CASRGWGGQAGKLFF	TGTGCCAGCAGAGGGTGGGGTGGACAGGCCGGAAAACTGTTTTTT
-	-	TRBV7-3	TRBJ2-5	CASSFDRQETQYF	TGTGCCAGCAGCTTCGACAGACAAGAGACCCAGTACTTC
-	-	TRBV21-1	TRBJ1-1	CASGPTDRENTEAFF	TGTGCCAGCGGACCTACGGACAGGGAGAACACTGAAGCTTTCTTT
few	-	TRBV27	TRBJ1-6	CASSFGGSYNSPLHF	TGTGCCAGCAGTTTTGGAGGGTCCTATAATTCACCCCTCCACTTT